This T cell receptor (beta chain) was recorded in a study of blood T cell repertoires in COVID-19. Study in general: T cells, B-cell-depleted T cells, or PBMCs supplied cDNA or gDNA.

The CDR3 has 17 amino acids. Germline lookup yields CDR1 KGHSH and CDR2 LQKENI. V was pared by 2 bases and J by 7 bases, with 15 bases of the junction left unmatched. Under the authors' procedure: Estimated nucleated cell counts came from reference gene primer amplification. TCRdb's copy holds only in-frame clones and misses some; the assay was immunoSEQ multiplex PCR. V, J and clone size are taken as reported in that table, and D and trimming were inferred from the DNA itself. The sample includes around 140,000 clones, about four fifths seen only once; the top ten take roughly 4.4%. The TCR comes from a human donor in a cohort sampled during active COVID-19. The chain employs TRBV18 and TRBJ2-3, with 7 bases aligning to TRBD2. The specimen sequenced was peripheral blood. The CDR3 bases are TGTGCCAGCTCACCAAATGGCGGGAGTGTTGGCCTTTATACGCAGTATTTT. Its translation: CASSPNGGSVGLYTQYF. Variable domain in full (rest from reference TRBV18 and TRBJ2-3): NAGVMQNPRHLVRRRGQEARLRCSPMKGHSHVYWYRQLPEEGLKFMVYLQKENIIDESGMPKERFSAEFPKEGPSILRIQQVVRGDSAAYFCASSPNGGSVGLYTQYFGPGTRLTVL.